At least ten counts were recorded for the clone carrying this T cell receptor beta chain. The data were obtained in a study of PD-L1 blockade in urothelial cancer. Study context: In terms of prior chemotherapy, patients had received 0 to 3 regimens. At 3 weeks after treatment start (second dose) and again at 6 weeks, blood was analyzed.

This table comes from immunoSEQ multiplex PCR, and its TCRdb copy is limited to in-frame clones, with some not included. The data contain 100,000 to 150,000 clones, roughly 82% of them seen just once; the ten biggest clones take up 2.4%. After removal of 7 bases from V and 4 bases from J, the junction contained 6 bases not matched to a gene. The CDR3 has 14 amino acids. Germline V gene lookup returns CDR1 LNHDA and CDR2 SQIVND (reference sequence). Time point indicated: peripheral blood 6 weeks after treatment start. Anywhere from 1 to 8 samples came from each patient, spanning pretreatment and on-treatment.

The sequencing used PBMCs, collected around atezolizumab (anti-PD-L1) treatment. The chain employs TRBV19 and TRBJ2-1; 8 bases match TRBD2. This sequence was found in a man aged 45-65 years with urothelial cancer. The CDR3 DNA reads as TGTGCCAGTAATGGCGGGAGGTTATACAATGAGCAGTTCTTC. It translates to CASNGGRLYNEQFF.